The 28 T cell receptor beta chains listed next were all sequenced from one sample in a study of cytomegalovirus exposure and HLA in healthy donors (TCRdb year 2017). The method behind the library was the immunoSEQ multiplex PCR assay. For the multiplex PCR, a mixture combining 60 forward primers for TCR Vbeta segments and 13 reverse primers for TCR Jbeta segments was used. TCRdb provides this immuneACCESS table in a form limited to in-frame rearrangements. Some clones are lacking; in checked studies, under half of them reflect an unresolved V gene, and why the rest are absent is not known. This sample is represented by over 150,000 clones; less than 85% of them were singletons. Over 1.2% of the sample comes from the top ten. Sequences were obtained from PBMCs. The origin of the receptors is a man in his 60s in good health and CMV-seronegative.

This clone was found a few times. This sequence joins TRBV7-9 and TRBJ2-7, with 7 bases fitting TRBD2. V lost 6 bases and J lost 0; bases outside the gene matches: 2. There are 13 residues in the CDR3. The germline CDR1 and CDR2 sequences are SEHNR and FQNEAQ (reference sequence). CDR3 DNA sequence: TGTGCCAGCAGGGGAGGGAGCTCCTACGAGCAGTACTTC. As protein: CASRGGSSYEQYF.

The chain employs TRBV11-3 and TRBJ2-1; unclear D gene. The CDR3 loop spans 13 amino acids. The V gene's germline CDR1 is SGHNT and CDR2 YENEEA. Trimming stripped 2 bases from V and 4 bases from J, with 6 bases between. The CDR3 reads CASSLNLYNEQFF. CDR3 DNA sequence: TGTGCCAGCAGCTTAAACTTATACAATGAGCAGTTCTTC.

The chain has TRBV6-5 and TRBJ2-7; D remains unclear. The germline gives CDR1 MNHEY, CDR2 SVGAGI. This CDR3 is built from 15 residues. Trimming took off 1 base at V and 0 bases at J, with 10 bases between the two ends. The CDR3 coding sequence is TGTGCCAGCAGTTACTTTGCCCAGCGCTCCTACGAGCAGTACTTC. Protein: CASSYFAQRSYEQYF.

The CDR3 nucleotides are TGTGCCAGCAGCGTAGGGGCTAGCGGGGGGGCCTTCGCGGAGACCCAGTACTTC. This codes for CASSVGASGGAFAETQYF. The chain joins TRBV9 to TRBJ2-5; TRBD2 agrees at 12 bases. This CDR3 region has 18 residues. Trimming cost V 0 bases and J 5 bases; bases outside gene matches: 11. Germline values: CDR1 SGDLS, CDR2 YYNGEE.

This chain links TRBV6-1 with TRBJ1-4; TRBD1 aligns across 8 bases. CDR3 length equals 17 residues. CDR1 is MNHNS and CDR2 is SASEGT in the germline V gene. V lost 4 bases, J lost 3 bases, and 10 bases stayed unmatched. The CDR3 DNA sequence: TGTGCCAGCAGTGGGGGCCAGGGGGCTGAGGCTAATGAAAAACTGTTTTTT. This gives the protein CASSGGQGAEANEKLFF.

The rearrangement links TRBV2 to TRBJ2-1, with TRBD2 matching over 11 bases. With V trimmed by 4 bases and J by 7 bases, 9 bases remained unmatched. CDR1 and CDR2 (germline): SNHLY, FYNNEI. This CDR3 is 16 amino acids long. CDR3 loop: CASSANLAGGLNEQFF. In DNA form, the CDR3 reads TGTGCCAGCAGTGCAAATCTAGCGGGAGGATTGAATGAGCAGTTCTTC.

V gene TRBV5-1 combines with J gene TRBJ1-2; D remains ambiguous. Germline V CDR1 and CDR2: SGHRS, YFSETQ. The CDR3 contains 16 residues. The V and J ends lost 0 bases and 1 base respectively, with 13 bases between them. This CDR3 is CASSLVGLDLNYGYTF. CDR3 in DNA: TGCGCCAGCAGCTTGGTCGGACTGGATCTTAACTATGGCTACACCTTC.

This clone was seen only once. The V and J genes are TRBV5-1 and TRBJ2-7; 8 nucleotides agree with TRBD1. After removal of 1 base from V and 0 bases from J, the junction contained 9 bases not matched to a gene. Germline V gene lookup returns CDR1 SGHRS and CDR2 YFSETQ. The CDR3 is 17 residues long. CDR3 DNA: TGCGCCAGCAGCTTGTACCCCGGACAGGGAAGCTCCTACGAGCAGTACTTC. Translated, it gives CASSLYPGQGSSYEQYF.

This clone was found once. V and J are TRBV9 and TRBJ2-3, with TRBD2 matching 9 bases. The germline gives CDR1 SGDLS, CDR2 YYNGEE. Losses at the gene ends were 0 bases for V and 5 bases for J; bases not matched to a gene: 13. The CDR3 covers 18 residues. CDR3 sequence reads: CASSVAGPAGGRGDTQYF. The CDR3, as DNA: TGTGCCAGCAGCGTAGCTGGGCCAGCGGGGGGCCGCGGAGATACGCAGTATTTT.

This clone was seen a handful of times. The rearrangement uses TRBV7-6 and TRBJ1-5; TRBD1 agrees at 11 bases. Germline CDR1 SGHVS, CDR2 FNYEAQ. The CDR3 loop spans 20 amino acids. V lost 5 bases, J lost 1 base, and 16 bases stayed unmatched. For the CDR3, the DNA is TGTGCCAGCAGCCCCCTGTCCCGGACAGGGGGCTATGGCAGCAATCAGCCCCAGCATTTT. Its translation is CASSPLSRTGGYGSNQPQHF. Combining the CDR3 with reference TRBV7-6 and TRBJ1-5 gives the whole variable domain GAGVSQSPRYKVTKRGQDVALRCDPISGHVSLYWYRQALGQGPEFLTYFNYEAQQDKSGLPNDRFSAERPEGSISTLTIQRTEQRDSAMYRCASSPLSRTGGYGSNQPQHFGDGTRLSIL.

This clone was counted a few times. The chain couples TRBV28 to TRBJ1-6, with D maybe TRBD1 (5 bases). CDR1 is MDHEN, CDR2 SYDVKM, per germline. Between the trimmed V and J ends, which lost 2 bases and 9 bases, there was a span of 11 bases. The CDR3 runs to 14 residues. CDR3 sequence reads: CASSLGQGRSPLHF. CDR3 DNA: TGTGCCAGCAGTTTAGGGCAGGGTCGTTCACCCCTCCACTTT.

The chain carries TRBV6-5 and TRBJ2-2, with 9 bases lining up with TRBD2. The CDR3 covers 16 residues. Trimming removed 4 bases from V and 0 bases from J; junction bases left unmatched: 3. CDR1 is MNHEY, CDR2 SVGAGI, per germline. For the CDR3, the DNA is TGTGCCAGCAGTTTAGGCGGGGGGGCGAACACCGGGGAGCTGTTTTTT. Protein: CASSLGGGANTGELFF.

This chain's CDR3 is CASSLTQSEAFF. CDR3 coding DNA: TGTGCCAGCAGCTTAACACAGTCTGAAGCTTTCTTT. The chain couples TRBV7-9 to TRBJ1-1; no firm D call. The CDR3 sequence is 12 residues long. The ends were cut back, 2 bases at V and 6 bases at J, with 7 bases in the middle. The germline gives CDR1 SEHNR, CDR2 FQNEAQ (reference sequence).

This clone has a single count. This sequence joins TRBV19 and TRBJ2-1; D uncertain. Germline V gene data show CDR1 as LNHDA and CDR2 as SQIVND (reference sequence). This CDR3 region has 13 residues. Trimming cost V 8 bases and J 5 bases, with 13 bases left between them. CDR3 loop: CASAAQSDNEQFF. DNA of the CDR3: TGTGCCAGTGCGGCCCAGTCGGACAATGAGCAGTTCTTC.

The chain carries TRBV19 and TRBJ1-1, with D possibly TRBD1 on 5 matching bases. The CDR3 length is 15 residues. V shed 7 bases and J shed 4 bases, with 19 bases lying between them. Germline V CDR1 and CDR2: LNHDA, SQIVND (reference sequence). The CDR3 protein is CASTPGDRWGTEAFF. The CDR3 DNA sequence: TGTGCCAGTACCCCGGGAGACAGATGGGGCACTGAAGCTTTCTTT. The variable domain in full, with the rest retrieved from reference TRBV19 and TRBJ1-1, is DGGITQSPKYLFRKEGQNVTLSCEQNLNHDAMYWYRQDPGQGLRLIYYSQIVNDFQKGDIAEGYSVSREKKESFPLTVTSAQKNPTAFYLCASTPGDRWGTEAFFGQGTRLTVV.

This chain links TRBV25-1 with TRBJ2-5; 9 bases agree with TRBD2. The germline V gene has CDR1 MGHDK and CDR2 SYGVNS. CDR3 length: 13 residues. J lost 3 bases, V lost 7 bases, and 3 bases had no gene match. The CDR3 bases are TGTGCCAGCACGGCTAGCGGGAAAGAGACCCAGTACTTC. Translating gives CASTASGKETQYF.

The chain links TRBV28 to TRBJ2-3, with 10 bases lining up with TRBD2. Germline-derived CDR1 and CDR2 are MDHEN and SYDVKM. J gave up 2 bases and V 2 bases, and 4 bases lay outside the gene matches. The CDR3 extends over 16 amino acids. This chain's CDR3 is CASSLRSGRVTDTQYF. CDR3 sequence (DNA): TGTGCCAGCAGTTTAAGGAGCGGGAGGGTCACAGATACGCAGTATTTT. Together with reference TRBV28 and TRBJ2-3, the CDR3 gives the full variable domain: DVKVTQSSRYLVKRTGEKVFLECVQDMDHENMFWYRQDPGLGLRLIYFSYDVKMKEKGDIPEGYSVSREKKERFSLILESASTNQTSMYLCASSLRSGRVTDTQYFGPGTRLTVL.

The CDR3 region is CAWMTGAYEQYF. The CDR3 nucleotides are TGTGCCTGGATGACAGGTGCCTACGAGCAGTACTTC. The V gene is TRBV30, the J gene TRBJ2-7; weak D call: TRBD1 (6 bases). The length of the CDR3 is 12 residues. From germline, CDR1 is GTSNPN and CDR2 SVGIG (reference sequence). V gave up 4 bases and J gave up 2 bases, with 9 bases separating them.

DNA for the CDR3: TGTGCCAGCAGCCCGAGCGGGGGCGGAGGGACTGAAGCTTTCTTT. Amino acid sequence: CASSPSGGGGTEAFF. The chain combines TRBV9 with TRBJ1-1, with a possible D match to TRBD1 (6 bases). The germline V and J ends were trimmed by 4 bases and 5 bases, with 18 bases remaining between them. The V gene's germline CDR1 is SGDLS and CDR2 YYNGEE. The CDR3 spans 15 residues.

The chain is built from TRBV28 and TRBJ2-5, with TRBD1 as a possible D gene (7 bases). The ends were cut back, 2 bases at V and 4 bases at J, with 11 bases in the middle. The CDR3 is 14 amino acids. Germline CDR1 MDHEN, CDR2 SYDVKM. This chain's CDR3 is CASSLVQGGETQYF. The CDR3 bases are TGTGCCAGCAGTTTAGTGCAGGGGGGAGAGACCCAGTACTTC.

The rearrangement links TRBV18 to TRBJ2-6; tentative D call: TRBD2 (6 bases). CDR1 is KGHSH, CDR2 LQKENI, per germline. V was shortened by 4 bases and J by 3 bases, with 16 bases between the two germline ends. The CDR3 extends over 17 amino acids. The CDR3 coding sequence is TGTGCCAGCTCACACGGGGCGATGGGAGGTGGGGCCAACGTCCTGACTTTC. Protein: CASSHGAMGGGANVLTF. The complete variable domain, with remaining parts taken from reference TRBV18 and TRBJ2-6, reads NAGVMQNPRHLVRRRGQEARLRCSPMKGHSHVYWYRQLPEEGLKFMVYLQKENIIDESGMPKERFSAEFPKEGPSILRIQQVVRGDSAAYFCASSHGAMGGGANVLTFGAGSRLTVL.

The rearrangement joins TRBV19 to TRBJ2-7; TRBD1 might be the D (5 bases). The germline V and J ends were trimmed by 5 bases and 3 bases, with 8 bases remaining between them. The CDR3 covers 12 residues. Germline values: CDR1 LNHDA, CDR2 SQIVND (reference sequence). The DNA for the CDR3 is TGTGCCAGTAGTTCAGGGCTCTACGAGCAGTACTTC. It is translated as CASSSGLYEQYF.

V usage is TRBV15 and J usage is TRBJ2-5, with TRBD2 identical over 15 bases. In germline, CDR1 is LNHNV, CDR2 YYDKDF (reference sequence). Unmatched junction bases numbered 3, after V lost 3 bases and J lost 4 bases. The CDR3 has 16 amino acids. For the CDR3, the DNA is TGTGCCACCAGCAGTGGACTAGCGGGGGGGAGAGAGACCCAGTACTTC. Translated, it gives CATSSGLAGGRETQYF.

The rearrangement links TRBV15 to TRBJ2-2, with 7 bases identical to TRBD1. J was trimmed by 0 bases and V by 8 bases; bases with no gene match: 6. The length of the CDR3 is 15 residues. Germline CDR1 and CDR2: LNHNV and YYDKDF (reference sequence). CDR3: CATLRDRTNTGELFF. CDR3 bases: TGTGCCACCCTACGGGACAGAACGAACACCGGGGAGCTGTTTTTT. The full variable domain, its missing parts supplied by reference TRBV15 and TRBJ2-2, is DAMVIQNPRYQVTQFGKPVTLSCSQTLNHNVMYWYQQKSSQAPKLLFHYYDKDFNNEADTPDNFQSRRPNTSFCFLDIRSPGLGDTAMYLCATLRDRTNTGELFFGEGSRLTVL.

This clone was observed a handful of times. J is TRBJ2-5 and V is TRBV5-1; TRBD1 matches at 7 bases. J lost 4 bases, V lost 4 bases, and 13 bases had no gene match. The CDR3 loop spans 16 amino acids. Germline V lookup: CDR1 SGHRS, CDR2 YFSETQ. The CDR3 DNA reads as TGCGCCAGCAGCCCCTCTACCGACAGGGTGTTAGAGACCCAGTACTTC. Amino acids: CASSPSTDRVLETQYF.

The chain couples TRBV28 to TRBJ1-1, with 10 bases matching TRBD1. The CDR3 contains 15 residues. The V segment lost 5 bases and the J segment 7 bases; nucleotides outside the gene matches: 10. From germline, CDR1 is MDHEN and CDR2 SYDVKM. The chain's CDR3 is CASSPPGQGRYEAFF. In nucleotides, the CDR3 is TGTGCCAGCAGTCCTCCGGGACAGGGGAGGTATGAAGCTTTCTTT.

V and J are TRBV13 and TRBJ1-1, with 7 bases lining up with TRBD1. Trimming cost V 5 bases and J 2 bases; bases outside gene matches: 5. Germline CDR1 is PRHDT and CDR2 is FYEKMQ (reference sequence). This CDR3 region has 14 residues. CDR3: CASSLWTGNTEAFF. The CDR3 DNA reads TGTGCCAGCAGCCTCTGGACAGGCAACACTGAAGCTTTCTTT.

Of note for this clone: A junction end diverges from the germline sequence, so it may reflect a read error. The rearrangement joins TRBV7-9 to TRBJ2-3, with TRBD2 matching over 13 bases. The CDR3 spans 16 residues. Germline-derived CDR1 and CDR2 are SEHNR and FQNEAQ (reference sequence). This CDR3 is CSSSFGTSGTTDTQYF. CDR3 DNA sequence: TGTTCCAGCAGCTTTGGGACTAGCGGGACGACAGATACGCAGTATTTT. Filled out from reference TRBV7-9 and TRBJ2-3, the complete variable domain reads DTGVSQNPRHKITKRGQNVTFRCDPISEHNRLYWYRQTLGQGPEFLTYFQNEAQLEKSRLLSDRFSAERPKGSFSTLEIQRTEQGDSAMYLCSSSFGTSGTTDTQYFGPGTRLTVL.